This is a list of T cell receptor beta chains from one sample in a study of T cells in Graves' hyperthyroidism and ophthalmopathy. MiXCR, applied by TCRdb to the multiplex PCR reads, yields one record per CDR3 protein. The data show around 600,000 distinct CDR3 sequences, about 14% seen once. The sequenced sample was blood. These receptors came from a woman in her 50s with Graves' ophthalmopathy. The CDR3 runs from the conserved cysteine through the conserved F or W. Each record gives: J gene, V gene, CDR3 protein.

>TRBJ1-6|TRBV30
CAWSSGGNSPLHF
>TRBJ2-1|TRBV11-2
CASSSVREPYNEQFF
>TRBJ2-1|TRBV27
CASSLLQGPPGGEQFF
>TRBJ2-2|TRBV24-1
CATSDLTGGNTGELFF
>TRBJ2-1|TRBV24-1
CATSDLSAGDYNEQFF
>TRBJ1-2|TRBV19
CASSIRQGLAAAGYTF
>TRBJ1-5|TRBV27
CASSLGTGGNQPQHF
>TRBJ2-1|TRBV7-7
CASSTGTSAKNEQFF
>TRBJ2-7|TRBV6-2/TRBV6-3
CASSYVGGTYTYEQYF
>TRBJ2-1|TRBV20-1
CSATGTSKSVEQFF
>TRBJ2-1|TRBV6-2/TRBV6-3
CASRGGGYEQFF
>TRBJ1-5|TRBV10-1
CAIDIQRTGARCNQPQHF
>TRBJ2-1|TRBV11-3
CASSLKGGSYNEQFF
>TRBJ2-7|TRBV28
CATTADRGSYEQYF
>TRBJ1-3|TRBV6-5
CASSYTGGDIYSGNTIYF
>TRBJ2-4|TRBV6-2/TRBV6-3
CASRRASGDIQYF
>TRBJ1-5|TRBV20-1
CSAQTDSNQPQHF
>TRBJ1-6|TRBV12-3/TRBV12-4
CARHSRTPWRWPSYNSPLHF
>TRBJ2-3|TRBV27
CASSLSIGLAGASTDTQYF
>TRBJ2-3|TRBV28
CASSPPGQIGTDTQYF
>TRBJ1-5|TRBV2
CASKPDKGARGQPQHF
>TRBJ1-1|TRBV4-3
CASSRARNTEAFF
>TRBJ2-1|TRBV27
CATSGTSGNLYNGQFF
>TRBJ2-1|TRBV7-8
CASSLVRFTSGRTGNEQFF
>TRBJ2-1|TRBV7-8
CASSAGQRGNEQFF
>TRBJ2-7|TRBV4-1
CASSQDGGGLDEQYF
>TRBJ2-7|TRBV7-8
CASSFRGRFYEQYF
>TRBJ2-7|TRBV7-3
CASSLTVFYEQYF
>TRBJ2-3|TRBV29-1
CSVLLAGGPDTQYF
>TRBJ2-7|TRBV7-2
CASSKSFYGGDEQYF
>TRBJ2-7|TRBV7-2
CASSLQLRSYEQYF
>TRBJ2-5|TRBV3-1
CASSQTEGAGSQETQYF
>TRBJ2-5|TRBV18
CASSRTSGKETQYF
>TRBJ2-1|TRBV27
CASSYLSGTSSYNEQFF
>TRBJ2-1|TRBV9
CASSVGWTSNNEQFF
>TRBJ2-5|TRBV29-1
CSVGGREHQETQYF
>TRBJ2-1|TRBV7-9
CASSLAGERTRPYNEQFF
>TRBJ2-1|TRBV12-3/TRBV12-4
CASSTVSAYNEQFF
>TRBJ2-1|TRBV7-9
CVSSQLSTASYNEQFF
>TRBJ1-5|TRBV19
CASSMPRENQPQHF
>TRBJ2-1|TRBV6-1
CASSATQGGFNEQFF
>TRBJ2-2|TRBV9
CASSVDLAGGTTGELFF